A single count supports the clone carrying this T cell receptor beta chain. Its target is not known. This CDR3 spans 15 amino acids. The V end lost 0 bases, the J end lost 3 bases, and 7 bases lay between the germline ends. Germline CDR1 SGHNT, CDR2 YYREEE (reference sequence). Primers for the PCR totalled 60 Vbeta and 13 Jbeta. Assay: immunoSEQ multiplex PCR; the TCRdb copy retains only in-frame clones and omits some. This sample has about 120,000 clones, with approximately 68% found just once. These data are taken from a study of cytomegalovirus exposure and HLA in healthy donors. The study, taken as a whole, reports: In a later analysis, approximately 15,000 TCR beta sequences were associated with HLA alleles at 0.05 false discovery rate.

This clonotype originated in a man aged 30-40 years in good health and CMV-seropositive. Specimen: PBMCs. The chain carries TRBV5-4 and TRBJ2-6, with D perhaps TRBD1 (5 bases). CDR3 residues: CASSLEGFGANVLTF. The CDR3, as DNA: TGTGCCAGCAGCTTGGAGGGGTTTGGGGCCAACGTCCTGACTTTC. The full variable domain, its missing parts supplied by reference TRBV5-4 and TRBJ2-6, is ETGVTQSPTHLIKTRGQQVTLRCSSQSGHNTVSWYQQALGQGPQFIFQYYREEENGRGNFPPRFSGLQFPNYSSELNVNALELDDSALYLCASSLEGFGANVLTFGAGSRLTVL.